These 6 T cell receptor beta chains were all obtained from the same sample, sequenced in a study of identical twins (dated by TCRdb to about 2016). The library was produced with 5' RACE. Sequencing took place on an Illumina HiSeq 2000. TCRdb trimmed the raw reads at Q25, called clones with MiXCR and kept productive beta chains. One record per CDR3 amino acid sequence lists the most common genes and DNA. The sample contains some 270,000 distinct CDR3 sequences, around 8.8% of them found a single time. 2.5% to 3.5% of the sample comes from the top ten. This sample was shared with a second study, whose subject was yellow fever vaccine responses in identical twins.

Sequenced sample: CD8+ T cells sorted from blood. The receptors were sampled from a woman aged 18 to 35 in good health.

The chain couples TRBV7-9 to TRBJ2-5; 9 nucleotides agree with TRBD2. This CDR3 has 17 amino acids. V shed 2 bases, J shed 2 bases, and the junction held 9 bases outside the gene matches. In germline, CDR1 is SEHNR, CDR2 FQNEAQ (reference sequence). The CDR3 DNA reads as TGTGCCAGCAGCTTACTTACCAGCGGGAGGCTACAAGAGACCCAGTACTTC. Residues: CASSLLTSGRLQETQYF.

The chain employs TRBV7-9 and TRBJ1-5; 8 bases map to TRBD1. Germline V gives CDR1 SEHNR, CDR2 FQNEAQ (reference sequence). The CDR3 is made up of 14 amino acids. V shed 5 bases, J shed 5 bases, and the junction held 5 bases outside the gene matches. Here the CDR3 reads CASSTKDRDQPQHF. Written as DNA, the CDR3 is TGTGCCAGCAGCACCAAGGACAGGGATCAGCCCCAGCATTTT.

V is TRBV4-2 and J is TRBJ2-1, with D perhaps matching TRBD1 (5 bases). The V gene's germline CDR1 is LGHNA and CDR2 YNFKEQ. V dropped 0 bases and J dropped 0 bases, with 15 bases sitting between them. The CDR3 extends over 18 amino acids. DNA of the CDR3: TGTGCCAGCAGCCAAGAGGGGCCTGAATTAAGCTCCTACAATGAGCAGTTCTTC. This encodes CASSQEGPELSSYNEQFF.

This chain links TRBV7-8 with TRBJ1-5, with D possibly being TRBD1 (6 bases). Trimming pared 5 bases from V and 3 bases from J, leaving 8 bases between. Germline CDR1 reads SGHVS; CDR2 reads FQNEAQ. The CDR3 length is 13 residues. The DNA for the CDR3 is TGTGCCAGCAGCCGGACAGTCAATCAGCCCCAGCATTTT. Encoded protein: CASSRTVNQPQHF.

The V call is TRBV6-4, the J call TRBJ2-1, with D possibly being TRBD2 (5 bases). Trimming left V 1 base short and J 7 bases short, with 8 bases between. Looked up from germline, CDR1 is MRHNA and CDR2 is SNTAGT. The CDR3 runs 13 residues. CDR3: CASSDYSGNEQFF. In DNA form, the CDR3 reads TGTGCCAGCAGTGACTACTCGGGGAATGAGCAGTTCTTC.

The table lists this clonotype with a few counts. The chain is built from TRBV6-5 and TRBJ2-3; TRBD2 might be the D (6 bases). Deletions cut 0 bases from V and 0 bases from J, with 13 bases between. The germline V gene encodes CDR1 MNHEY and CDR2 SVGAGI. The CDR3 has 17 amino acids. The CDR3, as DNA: TGTGCCAGCAGTTACTCGCGGGGCAGGGATAGCACAGATACGCAGTATTTT. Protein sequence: CASSYSRGRDSTDTQYF.